The 2 T cell receptor beta chains below were found in one sample sequenced in a study of cytomegalovirus exposure and HLA in healthy donors. 13 Jbeta primers and 60 Vbeta primers were used for the PCR. Using immunoSEQ multiplex PCR, the repertoire was profiled, and TCRdb retains in-frame clones only, with some absent. This table holds tens of thousands of clones, roughly three fifths found once. The sample was PBMCs. These receptors came from a man aged 30 to 45 in good health and CMV-seronegative.

J is TRBJ1-1 and V is TRBV5-4; D unresolved. Trimming stripped 3 bases from V and 3 bases from J, with 30 bases between. This CDR3 contains 20 residues. Germline CDR1 and CDR2: SGHNT and YYREEE (reference sequence). CDR3 sequence: CASSSRQTRTFIRLDTEAFF. The DNA for the CDR3 is TGTGCCAGCAGCTCTCGGCAGACAAGGACTTTTATCCGGTTGGACACTGAAGCTTTCTTT.

The genes are TRBV2 and TRBJ2-7; D gene ambiguous. Germline values: CDR1 SNHLY, CDR2 FYNNEI. The V end was cut by 10 bases, the J end by 4 bases, with 20 bases between. CDR3 length: 14 residues. The CDR3 reads CAICKQKAAYEQYF. In nucleotides, the CDR3 is TGTGCCATTTGCAAGCAGAAGGCGGCATACGAGCAGTACTTC.